This T cell receptor (beta chain) was found in a study of shared clonotypes between healthy human individuals. This clone was recorded once. Replicate PCRs for sorted subsets used about 200 ng DNA; this equaled tens of thousands of T cell genomes. Repertoires were generated with immunoSEQ multiplex PCR, while TCRdb's copy carries only in-frame clones and drops some. The table records just over 2,000,000 clones, approximately 94% of them present only once. Naive CD8 cells were CD45RO-negative, positively selected for CCR7, excluding terminally differentiated effector memory CD45RA+ cells. Germline CDR1 and CDR2: ENHRY and SYGVKD. The CDR3 has 17 amino acids. V lost 3 bases to trimming and J lost 3 bases, with 18 bases between them.

This receptor was obtained from a man in his late teens or twenties in good health. J is TRBJ2-4 and V is TRBV10-3, with D possibly TRBD2 on 6 matching bases. Input material: naive CD8+ T cells sorted from blood. CDR3: CAISDGPTERVKNIQYF. The CDR3 DNA follows: TGTGCCATCAGTGATGGACCCACCGAGCGGGTCAAAAACATTCAGTACTTC.